A selection of T cell receptor beta chains follows, all from one sample in a study of shared clonotypes between healthy human individuals. Some clones are missing from TCRdb's copy, which holds only in-frame ones; the method was immunoSEQ multiplex PCR. The data show fewer than 850,000 clones, about 96% seen once. The sequenced material came from naive CD8+ T cells sorted from blood. These receptors were taken from a man aged 25 to 45 in good health. Each CDR3 is given with its conserved first and last residue. The D gene is left open where the match is weak. Size is omitted from some rows. Given values are once, few, many or a class for expanded clones.

abundance	d_gene	len	v_gene	j_gene	CDR3nt	CDR3aa
NA	TRBD2	16	TRBV7-8	TRBJ2-7	TGTGCCAGCAGCCTCAAGACGAGACTAGCGGGAGACGAGCAGTACTTC	CASSLKTRLAGDEQYF
NA	NA	13	TRBV27	TRBJ1-2	TGTGCCAGCGCAGAGCAGGGGAACTATGGCTACACCTTC	CASAEQGNYGYTF
NA	TRBD2	14	TRBV5-1	TRBJ2-7	TGCGCCAGCAGCTTGGATGCTAGCGGCTACGAGCAGTACTTC	CASSLDASGYEQYF
NA	NA	14	TRBV7-9	TRBJ1-2	TGTGCCAGCAGCCCCTACTTCGTGGTAGATGGCTACACCTTC	CASSPYFVVDGYTF
NA	NA	15	TRBV6-1	TRBJ2-7	TGTGCCAGCAGTGAACGGTCCATATACGCCTACGAGCAGTACTTC	CASSERSIYAYEQYF
NA	TRBD2	15	TRBV27	TRBJ2-7	TGTGCCAGCAGTTTAGGGAGGGGTCCTGGTTACGAGCAGTACTTC	CASSLGRGPGYEQYF
NA	NA	16	TRBV10-1	TRBJ2-5	TGCGCCAGCAAGACGATCCGAAATTTGGAAATAGAGACCCAGTACTTC	CASKTIRNLEIETQYF
NA	TRBD1	15	TRBV6-6	TRBJ1-1	TGTGCCAGCAGTTACTCGCGGGACAGCAACACTGAAGCTTTCTTT	CASSYSRDSNTEAFF
once	TRBD2	16	TRBV4-1	TRBJ2-3	TGCGCCAGCAGCCCCGATGCGGGAGGGGCCGCAGATACGCAGTATTTT	CASSPDAGGAADTQYF
once	TRBD1	15	TRBV5-1	TRBJ2-1	TGCGCCAGCAGCTTGGCGGGACAGGGTCGGAATGAGCAGTTCTTC	CASSLAGQGRNEQFF
NA	NA	12	TRBV27	TRBJ2-1	TGTGCCAGCAGTACCTCCTACAATGAGCAGTTCTTC	CASSTSYNEQFF
NA	NA	13	TRBV7-9	TRBJ1-2	TGTGCCAGCAGCTTAGAAGCAGCGGGCGGCTACACCTTC	CASSLEAAGGYTF
NA	NA	14	TRBV27	TRBJ1-5	TGTGCCAGCAGTTTATGGGGAGGCAATCAGCCCCAGCATTTT	CASSLWGGNQPQHF
NA	NA	13	TRBV9	TRBJ2-7	TGTGCCAGCAGCGTCGAACCCTCCTACGAGCAGTACTTC	CASSVEPSYEQYF
NA	TRBD2	15	TRBV7-9	TRBJ2-2	TGTGCCAGCAGCCATAGCGGGAGGAGGACCGGGGAGCTGTTTTTT	CASSHSGRRTGELFF
NA	NA	12	TRBV13	TRBJ2-1	TGTGCCAGCAGCTCCATAATTAATGAGCAGTTCTTC	CASSSIINEQFF
NA	NA	14	TRBV6-6	TRBJ2-7	TGTGCCAGCAGTTCCTCTGGGACACCGTACGAGCAGTACTTC	CASSSSGTPYEQYF
NA	TRBD2	17	TRBV9	TRBJ2-1	TGTGCCAGCAGCGCGAAAGCCGGGGGGGGCATATACAATGAGCAGTTCTTC	CASSAKAGGGIYNEQFF
NA	TRBD1	17	TRBV28	TRBJ2-2	TGTGCCAGCAGTTTAGCGGGACAGGGGTTTCGCACCGGGGAGCTGTTTTTT	CASSLAGQGFRTGELFF
NA	NA	19	TRBV5-1	TRBJ2-1	TGCGCCAGCAGCTTGGGACAGGGCACACTAGCGGCCTCCTACAATGAGCAGTTCTTC	CASSLGQGTLAASYNEQFF
NA	TRBD1	13	TRBV12-5	TRBJ2-1	TGTGCTAGTGGTTTGGCAGGGGGCAATGAGCAGTTCTTC	CASGLAGGNEQFF
NA	TRBD2	15	TRBV19	TRBJ2-5	TGTGCCAGTAGTATACTACCCGGGGGGAAAGAGACCCAGTACTTC	CASSILPGGKETQYF
NA	NA	15	TRBV2	TRBJ2-7	TGTGCCAGCAGTGGGTTTGCGGGGGCCCCCTACGAGCAGTACTTC	CASSGFAGAPYEQYF
NA	TRBD1	15	TRBV5-1	TRBJ2-7	TGCGCCAGCAGCCTACGGACAGGCGCCGCCTACGAGCAGTACTTC	CASSLRTGAAYEQYF